Listed here are 30 T cell receptor beta chains from one sample, sequenced in a study of T cell responses to AZD1222 COVID-19 vaccine. Profiling relied on immunoSEQ multiplex PCR, and the TCRdb table lists in-frame clones only, not all of them. The table shows tens of thousands of clones, with 75% to 85% occurring only once. The sample was peripheral blood, taken on day 0 of AZD1222 vaccination. The receptor source for this set is an adult in good health.

The chain is built from TRBV3-1 (or the pseudogene TRBV3-2) and TRBJ1-6; D gene unclear. CDR1 and CDR2 (germline): LGHDT, YNNKEL (reference sequence). Trimming cost V 3 bases and J 7 bases, with 4 bases left between them. The CDR3 length is 12 residues. The CDR3 nucleotides are TGTGCCAGCAGCCAGCCCAATTCACCCCTCCACTTT. This translates into CASSQPNSPLHF.

The chain has TRBV2 and TRBJ1-1; D is unresolved. The germline gives CDR1 SNHLY, CDR2 FYNNEI. This CDR3 is built from 16 residues. Trimming removed 1 base from V and 0 bases from J, with 12 bases in between. CDR3 loop: CASSEDRVPMNTEAFF. The CDR3 region has the DNA TGTGCCAGCAGTGAAGATAGGGTCCCTATGAACACTGAAGCTTTCTTT.

Only one count was recorded for this clone. The chain recombines TRBV7-9 with TRBJ2-4; TRBD2 is a possible D gene (7 bases). The CDR3 runs 13 residues. V was trimmed by 5 bases and J by 8 bases, leaving 13 bases between them. Germline CDR1 SEHNR, CDR2 FQNEAQ (reference sequence). The CDR3 DNA follows: TGTGCCAGCAGCCCCCGCGGGGGCGACATTCAGTACTTC. Residues: CASSPRGGDIQYF.

The rearrangement links TRBV12-3 or TRBV12-4 to TRBJ1-3; 7 nucleotides agree with TRBD1. The CDR3 is 13 amino acids. Unmatched junction bases numbered 1, after V lost 4 bases and J lost 4 bases. Written as DNA, the CDR3 is TGTGCCAGCAGTTACAGGGGAGGAAACACCATATATTTT. This translates into CASSYRGGNTIYF.

This rearrangement joins TRBV6-5 to TRBJ1-6; D uncertain. The CDR3 totals 14 residues. V shed 9 bases and J shed 9 bases, with 18 bases lying between them. Germline lookup yields CDR1 MNHEY and CDR2 SVGAGI. Here the CDR3 reads CASTGSTGISPLHF. The CDR3, as DNA: TGTGCCAGTACCGGGTCTACCGGGATTTCACCCCTCCACTTT.

This clone was observed a single time. The CDR3 loop reads CASSSSGQPYEQYF. CDR3 bases: TGTGCCAGCAGCTCTTCCGGACAGCCCTACGAGCAGTACTTC. The chain uses TRBV13 and TRBJ2-7, with TRBD1 as a possible D gene (6 bases). Trimming cost V 4 bases and J 2 bases, with 12 bases left between them. This CDR3 spans 14 amino acids. CDR1 and CDR2 (germline): PRHDT, FYEKMQ (reference sequence).

This chain uses TRBV6-1 with TRBJ2-7, with a tentative D call TRBD1 (8 bases). CDR1 is MNHNS and CDR2 is SASEGT in the germline V gene. The ends were cut back, 2 bases at V and 1 base at J, with 12 bases in the middle. The CDR3 loop spans 15 amino acids. The CDR3 DNA follows: TGTGCCAGCAGTGAATACAGGGGGGGTTCCTACGAGCAGTACTTC. Protein: CASSEYRGGSYEQYF.

J is TRBJ2-7 and V is TRBV2; D is uncertain. The CDR3 is 14 residues long. Trimming left V 2 bases short and J 4 bases short, with 12 bases between. The germline gives CDR1 SNHLY, CDR2 FYNNEI. CDR3 sequence: CASSEQRITYEQYF. DNA of the CDR3: TGTGCCAGCAGTGAACAAAGGATTACTTACGAGCAGTACTTC.

The chain combines TRBV6-6 with TRBJ1-5; D might be TRBD1 (5 bases). This CDR3 has 16 residues. Germline lookup yields CDR1 MNHNY and CDR2 SVGAGI (reference sequence). V shed 1 base and J shed 3 bases, with 13 bases lying between them. CDR3: CASSYLYGALNQPQHF. In DNA, the CDR3 is TGTGCCAGCAGTTACTTGTATGGGGCCCTCAATCAGCCCCAGCATTTT.

The genes are TRBV20-1 and TRBJ2-7, with D unclear. V was cut by 3 bases and J by 6 bases, with 9 bases left in between. Germline V gives CDR1 DFQATT, CDR2 SNEGSKA (reference sequence). This CDR3 comprises 11 residues. The CDR3 DNA reads TGCAGTGCTAGTCACAGACGCGAGCAGTACTTC. Translation: CSASHRREQYF.

J is TRBJ2-2 and V is TRBV5-4, with D perhaps matching TRBD1 or TRBD2 (5 bases each). The CDR3 contains 18 residues. V lost 4 bases and J lost 7, with 26 bases in between. Germline V gives CDR1 SGHNT, CDR2 YYREEE (reference sequence). CDR3 bases: TGTGCCAGCAGCCCACCGGCCGGGGCAGGTTTGGTACACGGGGAGCTGTTTTTT. It is translated as CASSPPAGAGLVHGELFF. Filled out from reference TRBV5-4 and TRBJ2-2, the complete variable domain reads ETGVTQSPTHLIKTRGQQVTLRCSSQSGHNTVSWYQQALGQGPQFIFQYYREEENGRGNFPPRFSGLQFPNYSSELNVNALELDDSALYLCASSPPAGAGLVHGELFFGEGSRLTVL.

The count of this clone is one. This sequence joins TRBV5-1 and TRBJ2-1; TRBD2 aligns across 9 bases. This CDR3 is 15 amino acids long. V lost 4 bases and J lost 5; bases outside the gene matches: 7. Per germline, CDR1 SGHRS and CDR2 YFSETQ. The CDR3, as DNA: TGCGCCAGCAGCCCAGAGACTAGCGGTAACAATGAGCAGTTCTTC. As protein: CASSPETSGNNEQFF.

The chain recombines TRBV5-5 with TRBJ1-2; D is perhaps TRBD1 (6 bases). The CDR3 sequence is 15 residues long. Germline V lookup: CDR1 SGHKS, CDR2 YYEKEE (reference sequence). V was clipped by 0 bases and J by 8 bases, with 17 bases between them. The CDR3 is CASSLENNRAGGYTF. The CDR3 DNA sequence: TGTGCCAGCAGCTTGGAGAACAACAGGGCTGGGGGCTACACCTTC.

The CDR3 DNA reads TGCGCCAGCAGAAGCGGGAAGAGGACCTACAATGAGCAGTTCTTC. It is translated as CASRSGKRTYNEQFF. The V call is TRBV5-1, the J call TRBJ2-1; the match to TRBD2 covers 7 bases. This CDR3 region has 15 residues. The V and J ends lost 5 bases and 2 bases, in that order; junction bases with no gene match: 7. Germline V gene sequence: CDR1 SGHRS, CDR2 YFSETQ.

This sequence joins TRBV30 and TRBJ1-3; 12 nucleotides line up with TRBD1. This CDR3 has 17 residues. The germline V gene has CDR1 GTSNPN and CDR2 SVGIG (reference sequence). Trimming removed 0 bases from V and 4 bases from J; junction bases left unmatched: 7. This CDR3 is CAWSVLRGQGAGNTIYF. In nucleotides, the CDR3 is TGTGCCTGGAGTGTTCTCAGGGGACAGGGGGCAGGAAACACCATATATTTT. The full variable domain, in which reference TRBV30 and TRBJ1-3 provide the parts outside the CDR3, is SQTIHQWPATLVQPVGSPLSLECTVEGTSNPNLYWYRQAAGRGLQLLFYSVGIGQISSEVPQNLSASRPQDRQFILSSKKLLLSDSGFYLCAWSVLRGQGAGNTIYFGEGSWLTVV.

The V call is TRBV30, the J call TRBJ1-3, with D uncertain. With 1 base removed from V and 3 bases from J, the gap between germline ends came to 4 bases. There are 12 residues in the CDR3. Germline CDR1 and CDR2: GTSNPN and SVGIG (reference sequence). The CDR3 DNA reads TGTGCCTGGAGTGGAAGTGGAAACACCATATATTTT. It codes for CAWSGSGNTIYF.

V usage is TRBV3-1 (or the pseudogene TRBV3-2) and J usage is TRBJ2-1; tentative D call: TRBD2 (6 bases). Between the trimmed V and J ends, which lost 4 bases and 14 bases, there was a span of 12 bases. This CDR3 contains 11 residues. Germline values: CDR1 LGHDT, CDR2 YNNKEL (reference sequence). In DNA form, the CDR3 reads TGTGCCAGCAGCCGAGCCGGGAGAAAGTTCTTC. It specifies CASSRAGRKFF.

V usage is TRBV7-6 and J usage is TRBJ2-7, with 9 bases lining up with TRBD1. This CDR3 comprises 15 residues. Germline CDR1 reads SGHVS; CDR2 reads FNYEAQ. V shed 1 base, J shed 2 bases, and the junction held 3 bases outside the gene matches. This chain's CDR3 is CASSLERDRAYEQYF. DNA of the CDR3: TGTGCCAGCAGCTTAGAACGGGACAGGGCCTACGAGCAGTACTTC.

The chain is built from TRBV15 and TRBJ2-2; D gene ambiguous. Trimming stripped 0 bases from V and 2 bases from J, with 7 bases between. This CDR3 is built from 15 residues. Germline values: CDR1 LNHNV, CDR2 YYDKDF (reference sequence). CDR3 DNA sequence: TGTGCCACCAGCAGAGATGGAACAAACACCGGGGAGCTGTTTTTT. Protein: CATSRDGTNTGELFF.

The chain carries TRBV28 and TRBJ2-3, with D tentatively TRBD2 (5 bases). Germline CDR1 reads MDHEN; CDR2 reads SYDVKM. CDR3 size: 14 residues. V lost 2 bases, J lost 2 bases, and 8 bases lay in between. In nucleotides, the CDR3 is TGTGCCAGCAGTTTAGGGCTAGCCACAGATACGCAGTATTTT. Its translation: CASSLGLATDTQYF.

The V call is TRBV12-3 or TRBV12-4, the J call TRBJ1-1; TRBD1 matches 7 bases. This CDR3 contains 11 residues. The J segment lost 11 bases and the V segment lost 4 bases, leaving 4 bases of the junction unmatched. CDR3 DNA sequence: TGTGCCAGCAGTTATGACAGGGTGGCTTTCTTT. Protein sequence: CASSYDRVAFF.

This chain connects TRBV24-1 to TRBJ2-3; tentative D call: TRBD2 (5 bases). The germline CDR1 and CDR2 sequences are KGHDR and SFDVKD. The CDR3 has 15 residues. Trimming removed 3 bases at V and 3 bases at J, with 12 bases between. CDR3 bases: TGTGCCACCAGTGATGGACTGGCGGATACAGATACGCAGTATTTT. As protein: CATSDGLADTDTQYF.

The chain links TRBV18 to TRBJ1-2, with unresolved D. The V and J ends lost 2 bases and 5 bases respectively, with 6 bases between them. Germline CDR1 KGHSH, CDR2 LQKENI. The CDR3 sequence is 12 residues long. This CDR3 is CASSPKEYGYTF. As DNA, the CDR3 is TGTGCCAGCTCACCAAAGGAGTATGGCTACACCTTC.

This chain joins TRBV3-1 (or the pseudogene TRBV3-2) and TRBJ1-1, with D possibly matching TRBD1 (5 bases). V was clipped by 5 bases and J by 8 bases, with 18 bases between them. Per germline, CDR1 LGHDT and CDR2 YNNKEL (reference sequence). The CDR3 has 14 residues. The CDR3 nucleotides are TGTGCCAGCAGCGCTTGGCAGGGTGGTATGGAAGCTTTCTTT. Its translation is CASSAWQGGMEAFF.

This clone has a single count. This chain uses TRBV6-1 with TRBJ1-2; D might be TRBD1 (5 bases). Looked up from germline, CDR1 is MNHNS and CDR2 is SASEGT. Deletions cut 2 bases from V and 1 base from J, with 8 bases between. This CDR3 region has 14 residues. CDR3 loop: CASSEPGFNYGYTF. The CDR3 coding sequence is TGTGCCAGCAGTGAACCAGGGTTTAACTATGGCTACACCTTC.

A single count supports this clone. The gene calls are TRBV6-5 and TRBJ1-1; D gene ambiguous. The CDR3 is made up of 13 amino acids. From germline, CDR1 is MNHEY and CDR2 SVGAGI. The V and J ends lost 7 bases and 1 base respectively, with 10 bases between them. CDR3 protein: CASTLARNTEAFF. The DNA for the CDR3 is TGTGCCAGCACCCTTGCGCGGAACACTGAAGCTTTCTTT.

V and J are TRBV21-1 and TRBJ2-3; the listed D gene, TRBD2, was not tested against the DNA. TRBV21-1 is a recognized pseudogene. This CDR3 is built from 17 residues. The DNA for the CDR3 is TGTGCCAGCAGCAAAGAAGATTGCGGGTGCCGCACAGATACGCAGTATTTT. Protein: CASSKEDCGCRTDTQYF.

V gene TRBV28 combines with J gene TRBJ1-5; D gene unclear. This CDR3 is 16 amino acids long. CDR1 is MDHEN and CDR2 is SYDVKM in the germline V gene. Trimming cost V 10 bases and J 2 bases, with 21 bases left between them. As DNA, the CDR3 is TGTGCCACCTTTACGCCCACAGCTGCTGGCAATCAGCCCCAGCATTTT. Protein: CATFTPTAAGNQPQHF.

The chain recombines TRBV2 with TRBJ1-4; 8 positions match TRBD1. V dropped 6 bases and J dropped 8; count of bases not matched to a gene: 5. CDR3 length: 13 amino acids. Per germline, CDR1 SNHLY and CDR2 FYNNEI. This CDR3 reads CASRARGLEKLFF. The CDR3 DNA sequence: TGTGCCAGCAGGGCCAGGGGGCTGGAAAAACTGTTTTTT.

This chain links TRBV29-1 with TRBJ2-3, with D possibly matching TRBD1 (6 bases). Germline lookup yields CDR1 SQVTM and CDR2 ANQGSEA. CDR3 length: 13 residues. The V end lost 8 bases, the J end lost 2 bases, and 14 bases lay between the germline ends. The CDR3 bases are TGCAGCTCTCCGGGACAAAACACAGATACGCAGTATTTT. It specifies CSSPGQNTDTQYF.